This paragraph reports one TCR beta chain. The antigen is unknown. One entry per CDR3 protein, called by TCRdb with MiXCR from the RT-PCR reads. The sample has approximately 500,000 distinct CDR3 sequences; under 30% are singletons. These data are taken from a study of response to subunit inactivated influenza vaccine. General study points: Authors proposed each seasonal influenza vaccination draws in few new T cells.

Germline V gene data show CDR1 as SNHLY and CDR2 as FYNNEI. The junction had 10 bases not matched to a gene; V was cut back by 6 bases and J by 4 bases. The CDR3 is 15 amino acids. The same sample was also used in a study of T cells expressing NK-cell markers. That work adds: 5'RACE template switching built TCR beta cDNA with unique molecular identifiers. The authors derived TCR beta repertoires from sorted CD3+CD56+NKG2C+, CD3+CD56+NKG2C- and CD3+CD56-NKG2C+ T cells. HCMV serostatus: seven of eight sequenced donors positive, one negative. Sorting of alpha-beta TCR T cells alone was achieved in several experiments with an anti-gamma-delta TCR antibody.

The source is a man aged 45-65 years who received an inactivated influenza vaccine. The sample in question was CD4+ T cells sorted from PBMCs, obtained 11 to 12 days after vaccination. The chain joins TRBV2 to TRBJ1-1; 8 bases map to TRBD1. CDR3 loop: CASRAEGQGSTEAFF. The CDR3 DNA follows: TGTGCCAGCAGGGCAGAAGGACAGGGTAGCACTGAAGCTTTCTTT.